This TCR beta chain stems from a study of CD8 T cells in ankylosing spondylitis (dated by TCRdb to 2017 to 2019). Study-wide context: To find TCR variants linked to disease, the study profiled T cell receptor beta repertoires in ankylosing spondylitis patients and healthy donors. The full study cohort was made up of over 20 ankylosing spondylitis patients and over 90 healthy donors. Peripheral blood samples were taken, and synovial fluid was additionally collected from ankylosing spondylitis patients. Study-wide findings and limitations: Some motif variants were previously reported in synovial fluid and blood of reactive arthritis patients, suggesting common disease-initiation mechanisms. The disease-linked clones were reported to be significantly enriched in matched synovial fluid samples from ankylosing spondylitis patients. A TCR beta motif of several highly homologous amino acid variants appeared characteristic of blood from ankylosing spondylitis patients. The disease-linked clones showed a CD8+ phenotype and occurred at relatively low frequencies in peripheral blood.

Instrument used: Illumina HiSeq 2500. Quantitative 5'-RACE with molecular barcodes was used to prepare TCR beta libraries. In the authors' own workflow: Disease-linked TCR variants were identified with a new computational method built on a probabilistic model of VDJ rearrangement. TCRdb reprocessing: public reads trimmed at Q25 with fastp, clones called with MiXCR, in-frame beta chains kept. For every CDR3 protein sequence, its rows merge into one entry that carries the most common genes and DNA. The V and J calls come from TCRdb's annotation, not from the publication. The sample profile shows roughly 260,000 distinct CDR3 sequences; around 19% of them were found once. Roughly 8% of the sample is taken by the ten largest. This clonotype occurred a few times. The specificity of this receptor is unknown. Base qualities are not at hand, and no much larger clone is one base apart. The clonotype originates from a male donor with ankylosing spondylitis or in good health (not recorded which). Sequenced material: blood, either unsorted or a sorted T cell fraction (not recorded which).

The nucleotide sequence is given as TGTGCCAGCAGTGAATTCCCGACAGGGACCTACGAGCAGTACGTC. Its protein product is CASSEFPTGTYEQYV. The chain is assembled from TRBV25-1 and TRBJ2-7, and 7 bases in between align with TRBD1. From the germline V gene, CDR1 is MGHDK and CDR2 is SYGVNS. Trimming leaves V shorter by 1 base and J shorter by 2 bases, with the junction holding 5 bases beyond the gene matches. Reading from cysteine to valine, the CDR3 counts 15 amino acids. The CDR3 DNA has 45 bases and is translated from base 1.